This T cell receptor (beta chain) was documented in a study of blood T cell repertoires in COVID-19 (dated by TCRdb to 2020 to 2022). Background on the whole study: Samples covering the acute and convalescent phases of COVID-19 were provided by collaborators in the United States, Italy and Spain. The material from the prospective study consisted of cDNA or gDNA derived from T cells, B-cell-depleted T cells, or PBMCs. The dataset comprised deeply sampled blood TCRbeta repertoires from subjects exposed to, actively infected with, or recovered from COVID-19. The repertoires were released in a freely available public database meant as a resource for research on the immune response to SARS-CoV-2. Samples were obtained from the ongoing ImmuneRACE study (first 160 participants) and from roughly 1,300 subjects provided by 6 global collaborators. The sample metadata nearly always contained a de-identified subject ID, COVID-19 status, age in years and sex. Where available, HLA class I and class II types were taken from metadata supplied by the sample provider and were not determined by assay-based typing.

Results the study describes overall, beyond this receptor: How much clinical and demographic metadata was included differed by source and by participant, and the metadata was provided uncurated.

Compared with germline, V lacks 4 bases and J lacks 3 bases; bases without a gene match: 13. The CDR3 runs 17 residues from the cysteine to the phenylalanine. Only the CDR3 portion is preserved as DNA: 51 bases, with reading frame beginning at the first base. CDR1 SGHKS and CDR2 YYEKEE were looked up in the germline V gene (reference sequence). The collaborating institutions used their own protocols to collect whole blood in K2EDTA tubes. For TCRbeta analysis, collaborators shipped samples in one of three forms: frozen whole blood, isolated PBMCs, or DNA extracted from either of those sample types. As to this clone: The specificity of this receptor is unknown. No base qualities exist here, and no much larger clone lies one base off it.

The immunoSEQ Assay, a bias-controlled multiplex PCR, was used to amplify TCRbeta CDR3 regions from genomic DNA. The study's processing was this. The number of nucleated cells in each sample was estimated from the amplification of reference gene primers within the assay. To quantify the absolute abundance of each unique TCRbeta CDR3 rearrangement, sequence reads were collapsed and filtered. For each sample, productive Simpson clonality was calculated as the square root of Simpson's diversity index over productive rearrangements. Here the immuneACCESS table is served through TCRdb, limited to in-frame sequences with V and J called. Missing clones are a known gap in these copies; in checked studies unresolved V genes cover under half, and the rest lacks a known reason. Clone size and V and J calls were adopted from that table, with D and trimming inferred from the DNA. The sample records 100,000 to 150,000 clones, roughly 86% of which are singletons. The top ten clones comprise more than 3.5% of the sample.

Sample: peripheral blood. The receptor was isolated from a woman in her sixties with acute or convalescent COVID-19. The chain is made from TRBV5-5 and TRBJ2-3; 8 bases in between match TRBD1. CDR3 region: CASSLRVTGGSTDTQYF. The DNA reads as follows: TGTGCCAGCAGCCTGAGGGTCACAGGGGGATCAACAGATACGCAGTATTTT. Extended through the reference TRBV5-5 and TRBJ2-3 proteins, this CDR3 yields the full variable domain: DAGVTQSPTHLIKTRGQQVTLRCSPISGHKSVSWYQQVLGQGPQFIFQYYEKEERGRGNFPDRFSARQFPNYSSELNVNALLLGDSALYLCASSLRVTGGSTDTQYFGPGTRLTVL.